Listed below are T cell receptor beta chains from one sample, sequenced in a study of cytomegalovirus exposure and HLA in healthy donors. Clones were read by immunoSEQ multiplex PCR, and TCRdb kept only the in-frame ones, dropping some. The sample lists 100,000 or so clones; approximately 72% were seen once. Sequencing input: PBMCs. The receptor source for this set is a woman in her 40s in good health and CMV-seronegative. CDR3s include the opening cysteine and the closing phenylalanine or tryptophan. Each record gives: CDR3 DNA, CDR3 protein, clone size, D gene, V gene, J gene. The D gene is left open where the match is weak. Some rows mark clone size as missing; the rest say once, few, many or name a class of expanded clone.

TGTGCCAGCAGCTCCCGGGGGATAGGACTAGAGGCTGAGCAGTTCTTC,CASSSRGIGLEAEQFF,NA,TRBD2,TRBV9,TRBJ2-1
TGTGCCAGAAGCTTGGAGGGACTGGGGCAGTTCTTC,CARSLEGLGQFF,few,NA,TRBV5-3,TRBJ2-1
TGTGCCAGCAGCTTTGGGGACAAACCCTACGAGCAGTACTTC,CASSFGDKPYEQYF,NA,NA,TRBV5-4,TRBJ2-7
TGTGCCAGCAGCTTAGGGTCGGACAGGGGTGAGACCCAGTACTTC,CASSLGSDRGETQYF,NA,TRBD1,TRBV11-2,TRBJ2-5
TGTGCCATCAGCGGGACAATGGGGACTGAAGCTTTCTTT,CAISGTMGTEAFF,NA,NA,TRBV10-3,TRBJ1-1
TGTGCCAGCGTCCAGGGGGACGGATGTTACCAAGAGACCCAGTACTTC,CASVQGDGCYQETQYF,once,NA,TRBV21-1,TRBJ2-5
TGTGCCAGCAGCTTAGAGAGCGGTGGTTACACTGAAGCTTTCTTT,CASSLESGGYTEAFF,once,NA,TRBV7-2,TRBJ1-1
TGTGCCAGCAGTTCCCTGGACAGGGGAGATACGCAGTATTTT,CASSSLDRGDTQYF,NA,TRBD1,TRBV27,TRBJ2-3
TGTGCCAGCAGCTTGGACCCCTCCCGACTAGCGGGGGGATGGACCCAGTACTTC,CASSLDPSRLAGGWTQYF,NA,TRBD2,TRBV5-4,TRBJ2-5
TGTGCCAGCAGTGGCAATACAGGGGTTGGCTACACCTTC,CASSGNTGVGYTF,NA,TRBD1,TRBV25-1,TRBJ1-2
TGCGCCAGCAGCTCCGAGGGTATGGAGACCCAGTACTTC,CASSSEGMETQYF,few,NA,TRBV5-1,TRBJ2-5
TGTGCCTGGAGTGTGGGACTAGCGGGGGGGCCGGACAATGAGCAGTTCTTC,CAWSVGLAGGPDNEQFF,NA,TRBD2,TRBV30,TRBJ2-1
TGTGCCAGCAGGGGGCGTCCCGGGGCCAACGTCCTGACTTTC,CASRGRPGANVLTF,NA,NA,TRBV6-5,TRBJ2-6
TGTGCCAGAGCTATCCCAGGGACAGATACGCAGTATTTT,CARAIPGTDTQYF,NA,NA,TRBV10-3,TRBJ2-3
TGTGCCAGCAGCTTATTCAGCGGGGGGCGGAGTGAGCAGTTCTTC,CASSLFSGGRSEQFF,NA,TRBD2,TRBV7-9,TRBJ2-1
TGTGCCAGCAGCTTAAAGGCAGGGGTCAATCAGCCCCAGCATTTT,CASSLKAGVNQPQHF,NA,NA,TRBV7-9,TRBJ1-5
TGTTCCAGCAGCACCAGGGACGAGCAGTACTTC,CSSSTRDEQYF,few,NA,TRBV7-9,TRBJ2-7
TGTGCCAGCAGCTTAGCGCGACTAGCGGGAGTTGGAGAGACCCAGTACTTC,CASSLARLAGVGETQYF,NA,TRBD2,TRBV7-2,TRBJ2-5
TGTGCCAGCAGTACGGCCTACGAGCAGTACTTC,CASSTAYEQYF,NA,NA,TRBV28,TRBJ2-7
TGTGCCAGCAGTGAAACTAGCGGGAGACTCACAGATACGCAGTATTTT,CASSETSGRLTDTQYF,NA,TRBD2,TRBV6-1,TRBJ2-3
TGCAGTGCCCAGTTCCAAGAGACCCAGTACTTC,CSAQFQETQYF,NA,NA,TRBV20-1,TRBJ2-5
TGTGCCAGCAGCTTATATGGTGGGACATCCCTAGCAGCCTACGAGCAGTACTTC,CASSLYGGTSLAAYEQYF,NA,NA,TRBV7-2,TRBJ2-7
TGTGCCAGCAGCCCATCGGGGGCACAGCGGGGATTCGGCTACACCTTC,CASSPSGAQRGFGYTF,once,NA,TRBV7-9,TRBJ1-2
TGTGCCACCAGCAGAGATCAGCCAGGGGTGGTCGGGACCCAGTACTTC,CATSRDQPGVVGTQYF,NA,NA,TRBV15,TRBJ2-5
TGTGCCAGCAGCGTGGGGACTGGCACAGATACGCAGTATTTT,CASSVGTGTDTQYF,NA,NA,TRBV9,TRBJ2-3
TGCGCCAGCAGCGTATTAGCGGATACGCAGTATTTT,CASSVLADTQYF,NA,NA,TRBV5-1,TRBJ2-3
TGTGCCATCAGTGAAGTCTCCCAGGATCCATTTGGCTACACCTTC,CAISEVSQDPFGYTF,NA,NA,TRBV10-3,TRBJ1-2
TGCAGCGTTGAGGGCTATTTCACCGGGGAGCTGTTTTTT,CSVEGYFTGELFF,NA,NA,TRBV29-1,TRBJ2-2
TGTGCCAGCAGCGTGGGCCCCGATAGCAATCAGCCCCAGCATTTT,CASSVGPDSNQPQHF,NA,NA,TRBV9,TRBJ1-5
TGTGCCAGCAGCTCCGCAGGGGGGAGGACGCAGTATTTT,CASSSAGGRTQYF,NA,NA,TRBV7-9,TRBJ2-3
TGTGCCAGCAGTTGGTCAGGTAACAATCAGCCCCAGCATTTT,CASSWSGNNQPQHF,few,NA,TRBV27,TRBJ1-5
TGTGCCATCAGTGAGATACTAGATGAAGAGACCCAGTACTTC,CAISEILDEETQYF,NA,NA,TRBV10-3,TRBJ2-5
TGTGCCAGCAGCTTAGGGGCTTCCCCCAAACTAGCTATAGATTACAATGAGCAGTTCTTC,CASSLGASPKLAIDYNEQFF,NA,NA,TRBV7-6,TRBJ2-1
TGTGCCAGCAGCCAAGACGCAACCCGCGGAGGGACCCAGTACTTC,CASSQDATRGGTQYF,NA,NA,TRBV4-2,TRBJ2-5
TGCGCCAGCGGCTTAGGGAGCGGGAGTGGGCATGAGCAGTTCTTC,CASGLGSGSGHEQFF,NA,TRBD2,TRBV5-1,TRBJ2-1
TGTGCCAGTAGTATGGGCCAGGGGCGGATCACCGGGGAGCTGTTTTTT,CASSMGQGRITGELFF,once,NA,TRBV19,TRBJ2-2
TGTGCCAGCAGCCACGACAGGGGTCCAAGCTCCTACGAGCAGTACTTC,CASSHDRGPSSYEQYF,NA,NA,TRBV21-1,TRBJ2-7
TGTGCCAGCAGCCAAACATTCACAGGGCATGGAAACACCATATATTTT,CASSQTFTGHGNTIYF,NA,NA,TRBV4-2,TRBJ1-3
TGTGCCAGCAGCGCAGACAGGGGGACCTACGAGCAGTACTTC,CASSADRGTYEQYF,NA,TRBD1,TRBV2,TRBJ2-7
TGTGCCAGCACCTCGACAGGGTCGAGCACAGATACGCAGTATTTT,CASTSTGSSTDTQYF,NA,TRBD1,TRBV7-3,TRBJ2-3
TGTGCCAGCAGTGACGCGGTGGCGGTGGATTCACTCCTCCACTTT,CASSDAVAVDSLLHF,NA,NA,TRBV2,TRBJ1-6
TGTGCCAGCAGCCCCGACTCCTCAACGGAGTTCTTC,CASSPDSSTEFF,NA,NA,TRBV5-4,TRBJ2-1
TGTGCCAGCAGCGAGCCGAACACCGGGGAGCTGTTTTTT,CASSEPNTGELFF,NA,NA,TRBV9,TRBJ2-2
TGTGCCAGCAGCCGAGAGGCGATCGGGGGGGGGAACACCGGGGAGCTGTTTTTT,CASSREAIGGGNTGELFF,NA,TRBD2,TRBV13,TRBJ2-2
TGCGCCAGCAGCCCGGGGGTAGCGGGAAGGTACAATGAGCAGTTCTTC,CASSPGVAGRYNEQFF,NA,TRBD2,TRBV5-1,TRBJ2-1
TGTGCCAGCAGCATCGTGGGACAGAACACTGAAGCTTTCTTT,CASSIVGQNTEAFF,NA,NA,TRBV6-6,TRBJ1-1
TGTGCCAGCAGCCAGCTCCAGGGGAATCAGCCCCAGCATTTT,CASSQLQGNQPQHF,NA,NA,TRBV16,TRBJ1-5
TGTGCCAGCAGTGGTCACACAGATAATGAAAAACTGTTTTTT,CASSGHTDNEKLFF,NA,NA,TRBV25-1,TRBJ1-4